One sample yielded the 26 T cell receptor beta chains listed below, sequenced in a study of shared clonotypes between healthy human individuals. Sequenced by immunoSEQ multiplex PCR; TCRdb stores in-frame clones only, minus some. This sample has approximately 2.5 million clones, with 80% to 95% found just once. The sequenced material came from naive CD4+ T cells from PBMCs. Documented subset: CD45RA+ positively selected. The receptors were sampled from a man aged 18 to 35 in good health. Some clones in this sample may be carry-over from other donors' samples.

This rearrangement joins TRBV11-3 to TRBJ1-1; D gene uncertain. CDR1 is SGHNT and CDR2 is YENEEA in the germline V gene. The CDR3 is 15 amino acids. The V and J ends lost 5 bases and 5 bases respectively, with 18 bases between them. The CDR3: CASSLGDGFRTEAFF. CDR3 coding DNA: TGTGCCAGCAGCCTAGGTGACGGCTTCCGGACTGAAGCTTTCTTT. Combining the CDR3 with reference TRBV11-3 and TRBJ1-1 gives the whole variable domain EAGVVQSPRYKIIEKKQPVAFWCNPISGHNTLYWYLQNLGQGPELLIRYENEEAVDDSQLPKDRFSAERLKGVDSTLKIQPAELGDSAVYLCASSLGDGFRTEAFFGQGTRLTVV.

Points on this clone: Distinct nucleotide sequences in the sample also encode this CDR3. As DNA, the CDR3 is TGTGCCAGCTCACCAAGGGGGGACACTGAAGCTTTCTTT. This gives the protein CASSPRGDTEAFF. This rearrangement joins TRBV18 to TRBJ1-1, with D perhaps TRBD1 (6 bases). Germline V lookup: CDR1 KGHSH, CDR2 LQKENI. This CDR3 comprises 13 residues. V dropped 2 bases and J dropped 3 bases, with 7 bases sitting between them.

J is TRBJ1-5 and V is TRBV7-8, with D possibly TRBD1 on 6 matching bases. The CDR3 spans 14 residues. In germline, CDR1 is SGHVS, CDR2 FQNEAQ. The germline V and J ends were trimmed by 3 bases and 7 bases, with 13 bases remaining between them. The CDR3 nucleotides read TGTGCCAGCAGCTTCGGACAGACATTCCAGCCCCAGCATTTT. It translates to CASSFGQTFQPQHF.

The gene calls are TRBV6-6 and TRBJ2-5, with TRBD1 matching 7 bases. CDR3 length: 14 residues. The trim removed 2 bases at V and 4 bases at J, leaving 4 bases unmatched. CDR1 and CDR2 from the germline V gene are MNHNY and SVGAGI (reference sequence). The chain's CDR3 is CASSYRGQRETQYF. Written as DNA, the CDR3 is TGTGCCAGCAGTTACAGGGGACAGAGAGAGACCCAGTACTTC.

V usage is TRBV7-8 and J usage is TRBJ2-2; possible D gene TRBD1, 5 bases. The V end was cut by 5 bases, the J end by 1 base, with 8 bases between. The CDR3 is 14 residues long. Germline V gene sequence: CDR1 SGHVS, CDR2 FQNEAQ. CDR3 in amino acids: CASSPTVNTGELFF. In nucleotides, the CDR3 is TGTGCCAGCAGCCCGACAGTGAACACCGGGGAGCTGTTTTTT.

The chain recombines TRBV30 with TRBJ2-7; D not certain. V shed 0 bases and J shed 3 bases, with 9 bases lying between them. The CDR3 sequence is 13 residues long. Germline-derived CDR1 and CDR2 are GTSNPN and SVGIG (reference sequence). The chain's CDR3 is CAWSVGRIYEQYF. CDR3 DNA: TGTGCCTGGAGTGTGGGCAGAATCTACGAGCAGTACTTC.

The J gene is TRBJ1-1, the V gene TRBV6-5, with D perhaps matching TRBD1 (5 bases). CDR1 and CDR2 (germline): MNHEY, SVGAGI. The CDR3 runs 13 residues. Trimming shortened V by 6 bases and J by 4 bases, and 12 bases separated the two germline ends. The CDR3 reads CASSFPGATEAFF. The DNA of the CDR3 is TGTGCCAGCAGCTTTCCCGGGGCCACTGAAGCTTTCTTT.

This chain uses TRBV18 with TRBJ2-1; no reliable D call. Trimming shortened V by 1 base and J by 6 bases, and 16 bases separated the two germline ends. Germline CDR1 is KGHSH and CDR2 is LQKENI. This CDR3 spans 16 amino acids. CDR3 nucleotides: TGTGCCAGCTCACCACTTTTATCCCCGTCCGCCAATGAGCAGTTCTTC. It yields the protein CASSPLLSPSANEQFF.

The chain combines TRBV7-9 with TRBJ1-4; 9 bases map to TRBD1. The trim removed 2 bases at V and 7 bases at J, leaving 8 bases unmatched. Germline-derived CDR1 and CDR2 are SEHNR and FQNEAQ (reference sequence). The CDR3 is 16 residues long. CDR3 coding DNA: TGTGCCAGCAGCTTAAAACCCGGACAGGGGACTGAAAAACTGTTTTTT. Translated: CASSLKPGQGTEKLFF. The full variable domain, its missing parts supplied by reference TRBV7-9 and TRBJ1-4, is DTGVSQNPRHKITKRGQNVTFRCDPISEHNRLYWYRQTLGQGPEFLTYFQNEAQLEKSRLLSDRFSAERPKGSFSTLEIQRTEQGDSAMYLCASSLKPGQGTEKLFFGSGTQLSVL.

This chain links TRBV18 with TRBJ1-3, with 7 bases lining up with TRBD1. Germline CDR1 is KGHSH and CDR2 is LQKENI. The CDR3 runs to 15 residues. After removal of 1 base from V and 4 bases from J, the junction contained 4 bases not matched to a gene. CDR3 loop: CASSPQGATGNTIYF. Here the CDR3 DNA reads TGTGCCAGCTCACCACAGGGGGCGACGGGAAACACCATATATTTT.

The chain uses TRBV6-1 and TRBJ1-6; no firm D call. The CDR3 has 13 amino acids. Germline loops: CDR1 MNHNS, CDR2 SASEGT. The V gene lost 3 bases and the J gene lost 13 bases, with 13 bases spanning the gap. The CDR3 sequence is CASSDTQERPLHF. The CDR3 coding sequence is TGTGCCAGCAGTGATACCCAGGAAAGGCCCCTCCACTTT.

J is TRBJ2-3 and V is TRBV29-1; perhaps TRBD2 as D (5 bases). This CDR3 region has 14 residues. Trimming took 4 bases from V and 2 from J, leaving 13 bases between them. CDR1 SQVTM and CDR2 ANQGSEA come from the germline V gene. The CDR3 nucleotides are TGCAGCGTTGTCGGGGAACCTTACACAGATACGCAGTATTTT. It encodes CSVVGEPYTDTQYF.

The chain is built from TRBV9 and TRBJ2-3; no firm D call. Trimming took off 2 bases at V and 2 bases at J, with 15 bases between the two ends. The length of the CDR3 is 16 residues. The germline gives CDR1 SGDLS, CDR2 YYNGEE. The CDR3 DNA follows: TGTGCCAGCAGCGTGGGGTCCTCGCCCTACACAGATACGCAGTATTTT. As protein: CASSVGSSPYTDTQYF.

A remark on this clone: Sequence at one end of the junction differs from germline and may be a read error. The gene calls are TRBV2 and TRBJ2-1; D gene uncertain. This CDR3 region has 12 residues. The germline CDR1 and CDR2 sequences are SNHLY and FYNNEI. The CDR3 nucleotides are TGTGCCAGCGAGTACGCCTATAATGAGCAGTTCTTC. Translating it yields CASEYAYNEQFF.

This clone is a singleton in its sample. Within the sample, other DNA sequences also encode this same CDR3. This chain links TRBV5-6 with TRBJ1-1; D remains ambiguous. Trimming left V 0 bases short and J 2 bases short, with 5 bases between. The germline V gene encodes CDR1 SGHDT and CDR2 YYEEEE. The CDR3 is 13 amino acids. The CDR3 spells CASSLGLNTEAFF. DNA of the CDR3: TGTGCCAGCAGCTTGGGCCTAAACACTGAAGCTTTCTTT.

V and J are TRBV7-9 and TRBJ2-3; no definite D call. V was clipped by 5 bases and J by 6 bases, with 12 bases between them. CDR3 size: 13 residues. Per germline, CDR1 SEHNR and CDR2 FQNEAQ (reference sequence). For the CDR3, the DNA is TGTGCCAGCAGCCTCACTCCCAAGGATACGCAGTATTTT. It codes for CASSLTPKDTQYF.

This chain connects TRBV4-1 to TRBJ2-7; 9 bases align to TRBD2. CDR3 length: 16 amino acids. The trim removed 2 bases at V and 9 bases at J, leaving 14 bases unmatched. Germline values: CDR1 MGHRA, CDR2 YSYEKL. The CDR3 sequence is CASSQTLTSGSLRQYF. Here the CDR3 DNA reads TGCGCCAGCAGCCAAACCCTGACTAGCGGCTCTCTACGGCAGTACTTC.

A single count supports this clone. The gene calls are TRBV28 and TRBJ1-2, with D possibly being TRBD1 (6 bases). Germline CDR1 reads MDHEN; CDR2 reads SYDVKM. Trimming took 5 bases from V and 5 from J, leaving 24 bases between them. The CDR3 runs 17 residues. This CDR3 is CASSLTFSGAAEYGYTF. CDR3 bases: TGTGCCAGCAGTCTCACATTCTCAGGGGCAGCGGAGTATGGCTACACCTTC.

The V and J genes are TRBV9 and TRBJ1-1; 7 nucleotides agree with TRBD1. The CDR3 extends over 13 amino acids. Germline CDR1 SGDLS, CDR2 YYNGEE. V lost 2 bases and J lost 7; bases outside the gene matches: 5. The DNA for the CDR3 is TGTGCCAGCAGCGTTCGACAGGGCGGTGAAGCTTTCTTT. Its protein product is CASSVRQGGEAFF.

The chain has TRBV5-1 and TRBJ1-1, with a possible D match to TRBD1 (6 bases). Germline V gene sequence: CDR1 SGHRS, CDR2 YFSETQ. The V end lost 0 bases, the J end lost 1 base, and 10 bases lay between the germline ends. This CDR3 is 15 amino acids long. CDR3 region: CASSLEGQPNTEAFF. CDR3 bases: TGCGCCAGCAGCTTGGAAGGACAGCCGAACACTGAAGCTTTCTTT.

The chain carries TRBV5-5 and TRBJ2-1; D is possibly TRBD2 (5 bases). This CDR3 is built from 13 residues. Germline CDR1 is SGHKS and CDR2 is YYEKEE (reference sequence). The V end was cut by 6 bases, the J end by 4 bases, with 11 bases between. CDR3 coding DNA: TGTGCCAGCACACGGACTCGTTACAATGAGCAGTTCTTC. This gives the protein CASTRTRYNEQFF.

CDR3 sequence: CASSLLVGLHTEAFF. Written as DNA, the CDR3 is TGCGCCAGCAGCTTGTTGGTGGGCTTGCACACTGAAGCTTTCTTT. This sequence joins TRBV5-1 and TRBJ1-1; D remains ambiguous. Germline V gene data show CDR1 as SGHRS and CDR2 as YFSETQ. The CDR3 totals 15 residues. V lost 1 base to trimming and J lost 3 bases, with 13 bases between them.

This clone showed up just a few times. Within the sample, other DNA sequences also encode this same CDR3. The chain combines TRBV5-1 with TRBJ1-1; TRBD1 aligns across 7 bases. Germline V gene sequence: CDR1 SGHRS, CDR2 YFSETQ. The trim removed 4 bases at V and 1 base at J, leaving 4 bases unmatched. There are 14 residues in the CDR3. The CDR3 loop reads CASSLDRANTEAFF. CDR3 DNA sequence: TGCGCCAGCAGCCTCGACAGGGCGAACACTGAAGCTTTCTTT.

CDR3 sequence reads: CASSLVLASGRAYEQYF. In nucleotides, the CDR3 is TGTGCCAGCAGCTTAGTTCTGGCTAGCGGGAGGGCCTACGAGCAGTACTTC. The V and J genes are TRBV7-2 and TRBJ2-7; 12 bases agree with TRBD2. This CDR3 is built from 17 residues. The V and J ends lost 1 base and 2 bases, in that order; junction bases with no gene match: 6. CDR1 and CDR2 (germline): SGHTA, FQGNSA.

CDR3 region: CASRRQSSYNEQFF. As DNA, the CDR3 is TGTGCCAGCAGGCGACAGAGCTCCTACAATGAGCAGTTCTTC. The genes are TRBV6-1 and TRBJ2-1; D may be TRBD1 (5 bases). With 6 bases removed from V and 0 bases from J, the gap between germline ends came to 9 bases. CDR3 size: 14 residues. CDR1 is MNHNS, CDR2 SASEGT, per germline.

The chain combines TRBV7-9 with TRBJ2-7; 9 nucleotides match TRBD1. This CDR3 has 15 residues. J lost 0 bases, V lost 4 bases, and 4 bases had no gene match. CDR1 and CDR2 (germline): SEHNR, FQNEAQ (reference sequence). CDR3 sequence (DNA): TGTGCCAGCAGCTCCACGGGACAGGGCTCCTACGAGCAGTACTTC. Residues: CASSSTGQGSYEQYF.